This T cell receptor beta chain stems from a study of cytotoxic CD8 clonotypes in ibrutinib-treated CLL. At the level of the study: Investigators reported some 24 partial and 2 complete responses; after median about 70 months, about 15 patients remained remitted and approximately twelve progressed.

On this clone: The antigen is undetermined.

The sequencing depth, 1 in 200,000 to 1 in 1 million T cells, was the target. Clones were sequenced by immunoSEQ multiplex PCR, and TCRdb holds only the in-frame ones, with some missing. In the table there are 250,000 to 350,000 clones, less than 85% of which are singletons. J was trimmed by 7 bases and V by 4 bases; bases with no gene match: 8. This CDR3 has 14 amino acids. The germline gives CDR1 SQVTM, CDR2 ANQGSEA. Study-wide findings and caveats: Clonality, elevated at ibrutinib response, dropped back toward baseline at progression.

The sequence was collected from a human donor with chronic lymphocytic leukemia. The chain links TRBV29-1 to TRBJ2-2, with 8 bases lining up with TRBD2. The input for sequencing was PBMCs, taken at disease progression, from a patient treated with ibrutinib. As DNA, the CDR3 is TGCAGCGTTGGAGGGACTAGTCTGGGCGGGGAGCTGTTTTTT. It translates to CSVGGTSLGGELFF.